This T cell receptor (beta chain) originates from a study of T cell changes during pregnancy in multiple sclerosis. Profiling relied on immunoSEQ multiplex PCR, and the TCRdb table lists in-frame clones only, not all of them. The sample carries around 92,000 clones, almost 95% recorded once. Trimming removed 4 bases from V and 2 bases from J, with 6 bases in between. The CDR3 is 12 amino acids. Germline CDR1 and CDR2: MDHEN and SYDVKM. The sample in question was peripheral blood, obtained in the third trimester of pregnancy. This TCR came from a female donor with multiple sclerosis, enrolled in a pregnancy study. V gene TRBV28 combines with J gene TRBJ2-7, with D uncertain. Here the CDR3 DNA reads TGTGCCAGCAGTTCAGGTGCCTACGAGCAGTACTTC. Translation: CASSSGAYEQYF.